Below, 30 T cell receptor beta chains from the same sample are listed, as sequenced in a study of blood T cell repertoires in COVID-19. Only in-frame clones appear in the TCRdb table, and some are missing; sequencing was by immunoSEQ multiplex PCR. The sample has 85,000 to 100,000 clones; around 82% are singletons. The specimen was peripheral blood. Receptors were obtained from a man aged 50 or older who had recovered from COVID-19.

The CDR3 loop is CASSEVGGYEQYF. The CDR3, as DNA: TGTGCCAGCAGTGAAGTGGGGGGCTACGAGCAGTACTTC. The rearrangement links TRBV2 to TRBJ2-7, with D perhaps TRBD2 (6 bases). The CDR3 sequence is 13 residues long. Trimming stripped 1 base from V and 3 bases from J, with 7 bases between. CDR1 is SNHLY, CDR2 FYNNEI, per germline.

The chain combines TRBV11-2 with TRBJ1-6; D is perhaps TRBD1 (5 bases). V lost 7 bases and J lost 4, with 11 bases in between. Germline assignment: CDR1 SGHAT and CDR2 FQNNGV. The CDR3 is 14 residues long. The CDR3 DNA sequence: TGTGCCAGCAATGTGGGGGGTTATAATTCACCCCTCCACTTT. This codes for CASNVGGYNSPLHF. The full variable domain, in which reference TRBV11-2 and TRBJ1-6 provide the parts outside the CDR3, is EAGVAQSPRYKIIEKRQSVAFWCNPISGHATLYWYQQILGQGPKLLIQFQNNGVVDDSQLPKDRFSAERLKGVDSTLKIQPAKLEDSAVYLCASNVGGYNSPLHFGNGTRLTVT.

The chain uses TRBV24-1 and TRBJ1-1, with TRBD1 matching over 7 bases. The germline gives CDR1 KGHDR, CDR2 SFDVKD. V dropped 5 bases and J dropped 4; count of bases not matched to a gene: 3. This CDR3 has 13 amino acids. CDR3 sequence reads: CATSGQGGTEAFF. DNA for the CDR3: TGTGCCACCAGTGGGCAGGGGGGCACTGAAGCTTTCTTT.

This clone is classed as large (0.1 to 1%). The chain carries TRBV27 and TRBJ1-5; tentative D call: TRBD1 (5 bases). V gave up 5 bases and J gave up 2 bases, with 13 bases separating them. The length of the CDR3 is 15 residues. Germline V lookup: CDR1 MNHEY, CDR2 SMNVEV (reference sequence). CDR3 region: CASSAGVSGNQPQHF. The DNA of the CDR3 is TGTGCCAGCAGTGCGGGGGTATCGGGCAATCAGCCCCAGCATTTT.

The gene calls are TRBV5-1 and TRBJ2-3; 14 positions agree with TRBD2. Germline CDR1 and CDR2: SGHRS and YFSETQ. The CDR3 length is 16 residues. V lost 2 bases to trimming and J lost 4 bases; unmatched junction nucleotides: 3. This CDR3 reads CASSLGLAGGADTQYF. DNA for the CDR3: TGCGCCAGCAGCTTAGGACTAGCGGGGGGAGCAGATACGCAGTATTTT.

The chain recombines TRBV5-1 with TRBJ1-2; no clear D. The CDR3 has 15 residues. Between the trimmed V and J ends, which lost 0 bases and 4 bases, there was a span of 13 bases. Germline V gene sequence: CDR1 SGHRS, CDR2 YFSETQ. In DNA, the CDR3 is TGCGCCAGCAGCTTGGGCGGAGACCCTAGCTATGGCTACACCTTC. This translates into CASSLGGDPSYGYTF.

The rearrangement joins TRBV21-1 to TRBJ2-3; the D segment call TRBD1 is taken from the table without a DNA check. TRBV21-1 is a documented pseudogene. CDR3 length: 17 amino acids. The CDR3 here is CASSKPGQGLIPDTQYF. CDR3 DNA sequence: TGTGCCAGCAGCAAACCGGGACAGGGACTCATTCCAGATACGCAGTATTTT.

The CDR3 protein is CASSPLAGDEQFF. The CDR3 bases are TGTGCCAGCAGTCCACTAGCGGGCGATGAGCAGTTCTTC. The V gene is TRBV27, the J gene TRBJ2-1; TRBD2 matches 9 bases. The CDR3 contains 13 residues. Germline V gene data show CDR1 as MNHEY and CDR2 as SMNVEV (reference sequence). J gave up 8 bases and V 5 bases, and 4 bases lay outside the gene matches.

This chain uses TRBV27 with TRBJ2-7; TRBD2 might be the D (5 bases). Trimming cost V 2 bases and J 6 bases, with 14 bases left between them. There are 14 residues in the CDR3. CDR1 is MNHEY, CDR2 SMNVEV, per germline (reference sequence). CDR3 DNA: TGTGCCAGCAGTTTAGGGAGCCTGAGCGCCGAGCAGTACTTC. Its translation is CASSLGSLSAEQYF.

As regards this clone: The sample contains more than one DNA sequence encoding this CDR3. The CDR3 DNA reads TGTGCCAGCAGCTTCCAGGGAACTAATGAAAAACTGTTTTTT. It is translated as CASSFQGTNEKLFF. The V gene is TRBV7-9, the J gene TRBJ1-4; a weak D match, TRBD1 (5 bases). CDR3 length equals 14 residues. Trimming cost V 3 bases and J 1 base, with 6 bases left between them. Germline lookup yields CDR1 SEHNR and CDR2 FQNEAQ (reference sequence). The full variable domain, completed using reference TRBV7-9 and TRBJ1-4, is DTGVSQNPRHKITKRGQNVTFRCDPISEHNRLYWYRQTLGQGPEFLTYFQNEAQLEKSRLLSDRFSAERPKGSFSTLEIQRTEQGDSAMYLCASSFQGTNEKLFFGSGTQLSVL.

For the CDR3, the DNA is TGTGCCAGAAGCCCGGGACTAGCGAACACCTACAATGAGCAGTTCTTC. It is translated as CARSPGLANTYNEQFF. J is TRBJ2-1 and V is TRBV5-3, with 10 bases lining up with TRBD2. TRBV5-3 is an ORF for which the function is uncertain. The CDR3 sequence is 16 residues long. Trimming cost V 4 bases and J 2 bases; bases outside gene matches: 6.

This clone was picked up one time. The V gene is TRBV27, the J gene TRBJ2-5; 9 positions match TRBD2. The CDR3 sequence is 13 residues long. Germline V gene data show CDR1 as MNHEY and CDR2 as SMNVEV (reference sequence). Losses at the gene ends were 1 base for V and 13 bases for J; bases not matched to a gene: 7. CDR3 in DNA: TGTGCCAGCAGTTTATTCGGGACTAGCTTTGCGTACTTC. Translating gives CASSLFGTSFAYF.

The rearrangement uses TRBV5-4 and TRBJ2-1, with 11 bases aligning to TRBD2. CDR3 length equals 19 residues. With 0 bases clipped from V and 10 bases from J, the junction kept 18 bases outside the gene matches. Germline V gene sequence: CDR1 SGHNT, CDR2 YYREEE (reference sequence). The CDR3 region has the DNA TGTGCCAGCAGCTTGGGGGGGGCACTAGCGGGAGTCTCAATGAACGAGCAGTTCTTC. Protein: CASSLGGALAGVSMNEQFF.

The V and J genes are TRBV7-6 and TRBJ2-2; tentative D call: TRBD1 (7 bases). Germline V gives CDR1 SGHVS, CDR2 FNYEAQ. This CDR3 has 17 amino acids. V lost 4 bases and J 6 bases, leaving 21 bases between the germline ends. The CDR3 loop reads CASSSRGGGTGSGELFF. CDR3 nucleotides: TGTGCCAGCAGCTCTAGAGGGGGCGGGACGGGATCCGGGGAGCTGTTTTTT.

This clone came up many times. This chain's CDR3 is CATSFYTQETQYF. The CDR3 region has the DNA TGTGCCACCAGTTTTTACACCCAAGAGACCCAGTACTTC. The genes are TRBV15 and TRBJ2-5; the D is unclear. Germline CDR1 is LNHNV and CDR2 is YYDKDF (reference sequence). The V and J ends lost 6 bases and 1 base respectively, with 9 bases between them. The CDR3 is 13 residues long.

CDR3 in amino acids: CASRPGLAGEQFF. The CDR3 DNA reads TGTGCCAGCAGACCGGGACTAGCGGGGGAGCAGTTCTTC. The gene calls are TRBV12-3 or TRBV12-4 and TRBJ2-1, with 13 bases aligning to TRBD2. After removal of 6 bases from V and 10 bases from J, the junction contained 3 bases not matched to a gene. The CDR3 runs 13 residues.

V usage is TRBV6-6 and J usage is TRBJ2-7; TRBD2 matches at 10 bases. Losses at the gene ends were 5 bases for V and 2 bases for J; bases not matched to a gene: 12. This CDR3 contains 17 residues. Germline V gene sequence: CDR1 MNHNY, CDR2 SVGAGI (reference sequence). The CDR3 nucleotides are TGTGCCAGCAGTCTATGGATCGGACTAGCGGCGACCTACGAGCAGTACTTC. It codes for CASSLWIGLAATYEQYF.

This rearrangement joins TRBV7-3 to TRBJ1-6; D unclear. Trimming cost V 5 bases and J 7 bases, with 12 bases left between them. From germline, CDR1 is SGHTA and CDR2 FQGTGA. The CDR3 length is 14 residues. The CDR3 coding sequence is TGTGCCAGCAGCCTCCGGGGAGTGAATTCACCCCTCCACTTT. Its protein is CASSLRGVNSPLHF.

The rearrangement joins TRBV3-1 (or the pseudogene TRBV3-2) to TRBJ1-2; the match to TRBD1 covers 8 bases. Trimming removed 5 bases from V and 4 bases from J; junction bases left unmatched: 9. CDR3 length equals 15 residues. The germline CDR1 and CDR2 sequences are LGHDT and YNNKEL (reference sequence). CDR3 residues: CASSFDRGTRYGYTF. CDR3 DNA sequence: TGTGCCAGCAGCTTCGACAGGGGTACCCGCTATGGCTACACCTTC.

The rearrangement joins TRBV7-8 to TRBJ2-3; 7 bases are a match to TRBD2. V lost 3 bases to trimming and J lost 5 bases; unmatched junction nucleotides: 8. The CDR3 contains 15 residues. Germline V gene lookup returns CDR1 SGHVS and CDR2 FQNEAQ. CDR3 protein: CASSLGLAAGDTQYF. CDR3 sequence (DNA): TGTGCCAGCAGCTTGGGGCTAGCGGCGGGAGATACGCAGTATTTT.

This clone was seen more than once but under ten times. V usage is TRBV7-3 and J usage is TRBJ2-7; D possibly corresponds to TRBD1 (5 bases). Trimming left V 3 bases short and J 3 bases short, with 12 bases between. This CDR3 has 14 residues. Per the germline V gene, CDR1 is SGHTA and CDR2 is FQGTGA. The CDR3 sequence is CASSFQGNGYEQYF. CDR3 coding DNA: TGTGCCAGCAGCTTCCAGGGAAACGGCTACGAGCAGTACTTC.

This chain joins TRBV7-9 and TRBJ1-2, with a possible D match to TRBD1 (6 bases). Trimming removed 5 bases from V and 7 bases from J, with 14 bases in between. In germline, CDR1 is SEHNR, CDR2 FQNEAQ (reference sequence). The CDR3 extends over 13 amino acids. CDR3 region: CASSQTGLTGYTF. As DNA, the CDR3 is TGTGCCAGCAGCCAAACAGGGTTAACTGGCTACACCTTC.

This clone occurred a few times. The CDR3 protein is CASSDSQTVGELFF. In nucleotides, the CDR3 is TGTGCCAGCAGTGACTCGCAAACGGTCGGGGAGCTGTTTTTT. The J gene is TRBJ2-2, the V gene TRBV6-4; D is unclear. There are 14 residues in the CDR3. The V gene lost 0 bases and the J gene lost 7 bases, with 9 bases spanning the gap. The germline V gene encodes CDR1 MRHNA and CDR2 SNTAGT.

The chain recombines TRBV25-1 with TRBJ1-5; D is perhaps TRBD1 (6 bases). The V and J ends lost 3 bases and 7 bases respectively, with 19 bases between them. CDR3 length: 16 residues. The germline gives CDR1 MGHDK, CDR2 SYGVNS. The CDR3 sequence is CASSDGAGTRGQPQHF. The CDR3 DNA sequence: TGTGCCAGCAGTGATGGTGCCGGGACAAGGGGGCAGCCCCAGCATTTT.

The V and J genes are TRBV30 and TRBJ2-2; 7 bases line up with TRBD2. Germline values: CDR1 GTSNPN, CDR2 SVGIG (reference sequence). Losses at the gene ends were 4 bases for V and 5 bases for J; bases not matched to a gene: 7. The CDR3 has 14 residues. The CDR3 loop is CAWNHGGGTGELFF. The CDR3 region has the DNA TGTGCCTGGAATCACGGCGGGGGAACCGGGGAGCTGTTTTTT.

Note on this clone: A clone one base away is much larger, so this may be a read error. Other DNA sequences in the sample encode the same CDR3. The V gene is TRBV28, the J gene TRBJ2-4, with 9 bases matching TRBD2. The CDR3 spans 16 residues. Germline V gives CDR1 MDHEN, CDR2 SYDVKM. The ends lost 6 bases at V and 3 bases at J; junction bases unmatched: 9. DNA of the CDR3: TGTGCCAGCAGCTCCTCAGCGGGAGGACACAAAAACATTCAGTACTTC. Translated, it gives CASSSSAGGHKNIQYF.

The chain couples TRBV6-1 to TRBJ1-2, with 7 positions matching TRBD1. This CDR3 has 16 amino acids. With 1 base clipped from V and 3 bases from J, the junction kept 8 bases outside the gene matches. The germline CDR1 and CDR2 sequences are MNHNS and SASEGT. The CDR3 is CASSEGGQGGHYGYTF. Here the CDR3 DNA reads TGTGCCAGCAGTGAAGGGGGGCAGGGGGGCCACTATGGCTACACCTTC.

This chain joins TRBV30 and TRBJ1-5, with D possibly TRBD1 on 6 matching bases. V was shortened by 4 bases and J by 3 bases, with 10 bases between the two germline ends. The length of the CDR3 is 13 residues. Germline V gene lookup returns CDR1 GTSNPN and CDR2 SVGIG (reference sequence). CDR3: CAWNRAPNQPQHF. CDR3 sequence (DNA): TGTGCCTGGAACAGGGCCCCCAATCAGCCCCAGCATTTT.

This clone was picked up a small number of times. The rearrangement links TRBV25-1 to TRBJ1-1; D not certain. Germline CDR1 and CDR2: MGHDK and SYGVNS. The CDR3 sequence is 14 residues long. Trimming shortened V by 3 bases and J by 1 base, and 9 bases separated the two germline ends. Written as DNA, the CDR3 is TGTGCCAGCAGTGAGACGGGGAGGAACACTGAAGCTTTCTTT. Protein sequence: CASSETGRNTEAFF.

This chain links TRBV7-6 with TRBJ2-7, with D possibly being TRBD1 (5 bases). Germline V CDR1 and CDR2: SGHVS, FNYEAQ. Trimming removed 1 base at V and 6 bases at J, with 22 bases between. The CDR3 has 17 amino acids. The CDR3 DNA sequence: TGTGCCAGCAGCTTAGACCGTACAGGAATCCCACTACGCGAGCAGTACTTC. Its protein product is CASSLDRTGIPLREQYF. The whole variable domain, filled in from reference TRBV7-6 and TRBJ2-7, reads GAGVSQSPRYKVTKRGQDVALRCDPISGHVSLYWYRQALGQGPEFLTYFNYEAQQDKSGLPNDRFSAERPEGSISTLTIQRTEQRDSAMYRCASSLDRTGIPLREQYFGPGTRLTVT.